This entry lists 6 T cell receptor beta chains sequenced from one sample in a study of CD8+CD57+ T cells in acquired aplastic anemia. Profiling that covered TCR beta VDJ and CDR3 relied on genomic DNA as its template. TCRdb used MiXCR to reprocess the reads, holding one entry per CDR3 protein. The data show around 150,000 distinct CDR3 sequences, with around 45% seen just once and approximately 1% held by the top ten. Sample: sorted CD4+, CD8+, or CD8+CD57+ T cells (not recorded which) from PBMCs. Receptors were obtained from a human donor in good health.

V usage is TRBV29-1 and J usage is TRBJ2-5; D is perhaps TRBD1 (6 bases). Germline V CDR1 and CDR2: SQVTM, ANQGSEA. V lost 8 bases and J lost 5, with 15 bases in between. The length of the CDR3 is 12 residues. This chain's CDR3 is CSWDISWETQYF. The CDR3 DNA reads TGCAGCTGGGACATTTCTTGGGAGACCCAGTACTTC.

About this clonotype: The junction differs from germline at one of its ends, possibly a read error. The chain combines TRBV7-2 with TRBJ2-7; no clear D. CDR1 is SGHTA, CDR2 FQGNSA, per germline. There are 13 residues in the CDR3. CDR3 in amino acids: CASSLVSAGEQYF. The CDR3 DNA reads TGTGCCAGTAGCTTAGTCTCAGCCGGCGAGCAGTACTTC.

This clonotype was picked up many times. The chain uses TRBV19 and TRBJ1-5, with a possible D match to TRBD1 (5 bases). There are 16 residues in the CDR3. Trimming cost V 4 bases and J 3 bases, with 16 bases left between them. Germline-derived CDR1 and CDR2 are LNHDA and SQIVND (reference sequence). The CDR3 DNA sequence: TGTGCCAGTAGTACCACGGGGCGGACCCACAATCAGCCCCAGCATTTT. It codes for CASSTTGRTHNQPQHF.

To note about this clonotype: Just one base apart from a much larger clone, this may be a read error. The CDR3 sequence: CASSLEGPGNTIYF. Written as DNA, the CDR3 is TGTGCCAGCAGCTTGGAAGGACCTGGAAACACCATATATTTT. J is TRBJ1-3 and V is TRBV5-4; D call uncertain. The CDR3 sequence is 14 residues long. V dropped 0 bases and J dropped 2 bases, with 6 bases sitting between them. Germline CDR1 SGHNT, CDR2 YYREEE (reference sequence).

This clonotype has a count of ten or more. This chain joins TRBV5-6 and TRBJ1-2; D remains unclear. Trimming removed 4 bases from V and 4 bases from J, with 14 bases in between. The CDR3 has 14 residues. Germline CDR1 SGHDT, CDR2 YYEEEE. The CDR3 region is CASSTLQVSYGYTF. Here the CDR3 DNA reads TGTGCCAGCAGCACCCTTCAAGTAAGCTATGGCTACACCTTC.

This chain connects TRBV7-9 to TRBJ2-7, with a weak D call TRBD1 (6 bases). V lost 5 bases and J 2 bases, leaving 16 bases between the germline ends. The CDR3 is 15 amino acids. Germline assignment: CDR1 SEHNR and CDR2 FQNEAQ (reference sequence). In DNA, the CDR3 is TGTGCCAGCAGCCAAGAAGGGGGACGGACCTACGAGCAGTACTTC. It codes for CASSQEGGRTYEQYF.